The entry below describes one T cell receptor beta chain. This specimen comes from a study of technical replicates of blood from several donors. Sequencing used immunoSEQ multiplex PCR; TCRdb keeps in-frame clones, though not all of them. This sample has about 80,000 clones, with roughly 94% found just once. The CDR3 length is 13 residues. Germline loops: CDR1 LGHNA, CDR2 YSLEER. V dropped 0 bases and J dropped 5 bases, with 7 bases sitting between them. The gene calls are TRBV4-3 and TRBJ2-5; TRBD2 might be the D (5 bases). The receptor comes from a human donor in good health. Source material: T cells isolated from PBMCs. In DNA, the CDR3 is TGCGCCAGCAGCCAAGATATAGCGGAGACCCAGTACTTC. Protein: CASSQDIAETQYF.